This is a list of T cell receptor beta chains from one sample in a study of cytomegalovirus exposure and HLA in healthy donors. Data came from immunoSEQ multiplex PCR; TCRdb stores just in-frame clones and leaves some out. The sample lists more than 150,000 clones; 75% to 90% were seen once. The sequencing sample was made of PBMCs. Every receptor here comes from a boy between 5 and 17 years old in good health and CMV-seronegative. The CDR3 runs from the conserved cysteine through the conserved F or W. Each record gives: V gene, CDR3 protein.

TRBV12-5,CASGLVFGTNQETQYF
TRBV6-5,CASSYERGSYEQYF
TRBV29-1,CSVVYPGGGQPQHF
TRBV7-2,CASSPTSRQPSNYGYTF
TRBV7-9,CASSLGGHPYNEQFF
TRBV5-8,CASSLGLAAYNEQFF
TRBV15,CATSTGQGSTEAFF
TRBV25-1,CASSESGTVVLNTEAFF
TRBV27,CASSLRGSDGYTF
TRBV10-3,CAISDSGSSYEQYF
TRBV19,CASSIYADTSSGNTIYF
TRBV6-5,CASSSGLQPQHF
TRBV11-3,CASSSRQGKGGYTF
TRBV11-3,CASSLEGGTETQYF